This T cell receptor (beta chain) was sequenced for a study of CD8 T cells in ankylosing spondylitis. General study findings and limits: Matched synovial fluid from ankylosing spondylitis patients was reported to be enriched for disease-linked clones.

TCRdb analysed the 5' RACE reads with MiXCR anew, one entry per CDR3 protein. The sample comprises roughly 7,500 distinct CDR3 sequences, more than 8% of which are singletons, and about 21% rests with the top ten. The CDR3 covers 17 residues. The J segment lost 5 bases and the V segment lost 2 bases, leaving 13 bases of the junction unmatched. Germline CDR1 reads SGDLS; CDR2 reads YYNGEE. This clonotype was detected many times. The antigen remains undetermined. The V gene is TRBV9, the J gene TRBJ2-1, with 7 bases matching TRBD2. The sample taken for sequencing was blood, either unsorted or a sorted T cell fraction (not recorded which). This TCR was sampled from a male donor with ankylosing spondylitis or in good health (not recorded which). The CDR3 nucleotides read TGTGCCAGCAGCGTCCTAGCGGTTCCCTGGATCGACAATGAGCAGTTCTTC. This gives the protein CASSVLAVPWIDNEQFF.